This T cell receptor beta chain is drawn from a study of blood T cells in healthy people across ages. This CDR3 is 11 amino acids long. V was shortened by 10 bases and J by 8 bases, with 14 bases between the two germline ends. Germline V gene sequence: CDR1 SNHLY, CDR2 FYNNEI. The authors ran a second PCR of 7 to 11 cycles using a sample-barcoded 5' primer and a J-beta primer mix. One entry per CDR3 protein results from TCRdb running MiXCR on the 5' RACE reads. Counted here are 780,000 or so distinct CDR3 sequences, 56% occurring once; the ten biggest clones make up 20% to 30%. Sequenced sample: blood. The source is a man aged 40-50 years in good health. The V gene is TRBV2, the J gene TRBJ2-5; TRBD1 is a possible D gene (5 bases). The CDR3 nucleotides read TGTGCCACCAGAGGAAGGACAACCCAGTACTTC. It codes for CATRGRTTQYF.